The sequence of this T cell receptor (beta chain) was determined in a study of identical twins. This CDR3 has 13 residues. V lost 8 bases and J 3 bases, leaving 10 bases between the germline ends. Germline-derived CDR1 and CDR2 are ENHRY and SYGVKD. Carrying unique molecular identifiers, the cDNA also gained a universal primer site through template switching. TCRdb independently ran MiXCR on the 5' RACE reads; one entry per CDR3 protein. Of under 1 million distinct CDR3 sequences listed, around 12% were seen once; the top ten hold under 2%. These data also formed part of another study, on yellow fever vaccine responses in identical twins.

Sequencing was performed on PBMCs. J is TRBJ2-2 and V is TRBV10-3; D unresolved. The receptor's source is a woman aged 18 to 35 in good health. Here the CDR3 reads CAIFKEYTGELFF. For the CDR3, the DNA is TGTGCCATCTTTAAGGAATACACCGGGGAGCTGTTTTTT.